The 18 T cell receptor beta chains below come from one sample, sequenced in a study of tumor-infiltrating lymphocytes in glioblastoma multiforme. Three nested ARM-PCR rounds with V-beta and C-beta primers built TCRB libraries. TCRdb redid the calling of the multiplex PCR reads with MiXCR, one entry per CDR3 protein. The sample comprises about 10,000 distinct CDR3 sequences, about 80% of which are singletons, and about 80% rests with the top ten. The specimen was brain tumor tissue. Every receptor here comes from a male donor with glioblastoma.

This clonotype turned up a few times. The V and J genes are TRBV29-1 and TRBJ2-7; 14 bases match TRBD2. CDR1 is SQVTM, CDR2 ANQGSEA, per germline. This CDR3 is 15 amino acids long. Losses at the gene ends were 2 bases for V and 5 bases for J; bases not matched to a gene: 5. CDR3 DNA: TGCAGCGTTGAATTAGGGACTAGCGGGAGCGACGAGCAGTACTTC. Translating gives CSVELGTSGSDEQYF.

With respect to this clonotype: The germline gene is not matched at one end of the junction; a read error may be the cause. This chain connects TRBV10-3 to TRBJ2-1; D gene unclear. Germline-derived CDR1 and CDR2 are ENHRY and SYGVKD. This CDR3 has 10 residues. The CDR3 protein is CAISEGNEQF. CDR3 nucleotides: TGTGCCATCAGTGAGGGCAATGAGCAGTTC.

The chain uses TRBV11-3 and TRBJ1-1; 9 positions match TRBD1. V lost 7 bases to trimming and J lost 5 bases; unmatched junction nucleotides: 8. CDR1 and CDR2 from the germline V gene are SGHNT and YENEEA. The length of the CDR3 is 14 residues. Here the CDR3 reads CASNPTGGGTEAFF. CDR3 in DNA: TGTGCCAGCAACCCGACAGGGGGTGGAACTGAAGCTTTCTTT.

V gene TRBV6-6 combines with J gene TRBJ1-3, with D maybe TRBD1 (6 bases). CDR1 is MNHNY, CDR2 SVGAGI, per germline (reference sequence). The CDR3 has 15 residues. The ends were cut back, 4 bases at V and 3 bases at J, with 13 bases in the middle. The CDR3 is CASSLGRGYGNTIYF. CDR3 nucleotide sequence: TGTGCCAGCAGTTTGGGCAGGGGCTATGGAAACACCATATATTTT.

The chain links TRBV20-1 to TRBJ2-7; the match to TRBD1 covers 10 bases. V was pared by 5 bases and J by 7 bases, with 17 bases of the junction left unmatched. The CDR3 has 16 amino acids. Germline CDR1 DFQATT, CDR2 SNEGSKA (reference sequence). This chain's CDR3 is CSASDRGQGVWGEQYF. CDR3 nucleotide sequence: TGCAGTGCTTCTGACAGGGGGCAAGGCGTATGGGGGGAGCAGTACTTC.

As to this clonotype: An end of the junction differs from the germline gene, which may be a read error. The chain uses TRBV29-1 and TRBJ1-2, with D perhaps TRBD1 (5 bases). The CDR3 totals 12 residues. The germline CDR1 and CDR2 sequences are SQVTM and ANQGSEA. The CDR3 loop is CSVDAQGGGYTF. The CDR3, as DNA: TGCAGTGTTGACGCCCAGGGTGGGGGCTACACCTTC.

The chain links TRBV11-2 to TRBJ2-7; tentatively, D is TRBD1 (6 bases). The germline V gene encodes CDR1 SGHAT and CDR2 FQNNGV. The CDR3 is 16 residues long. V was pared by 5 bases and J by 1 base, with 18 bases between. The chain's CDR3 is CASSPAAGARSYEQYF. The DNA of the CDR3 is TGTGCCAGCAGCCCCGCCGCAGGGGCGAGGTCCTACGAGCAGTACTTC.

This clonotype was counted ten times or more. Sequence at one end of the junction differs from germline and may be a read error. CDR3 DNA sequence: TGCAATGCTCTTGGTTGGGGAGAGACCCAGTACTTC. Translation gives CNALGWGETQYF. The chain recombines TRBV20-1 with TRBJ2-5, with D unresolved. This CDR3 has 12 amino acids. Germline lookup yields CDR1 DFQATT and CDR2 SNEGSKA (reference sequence).

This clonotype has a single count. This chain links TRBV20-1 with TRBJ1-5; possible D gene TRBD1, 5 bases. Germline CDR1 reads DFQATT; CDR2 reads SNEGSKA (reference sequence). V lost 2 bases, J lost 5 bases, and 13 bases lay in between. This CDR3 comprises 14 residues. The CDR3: CSARSGGSDQPQHF. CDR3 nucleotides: TGCAGTGCTAGATCGGGGGGGAGTGATCAGCCCCAGCATTTT.

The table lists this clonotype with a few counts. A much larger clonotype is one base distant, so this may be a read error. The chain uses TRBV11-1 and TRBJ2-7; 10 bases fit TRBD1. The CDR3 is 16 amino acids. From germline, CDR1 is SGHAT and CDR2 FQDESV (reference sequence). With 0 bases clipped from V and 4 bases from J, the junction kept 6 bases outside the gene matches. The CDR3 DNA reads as TGTGCCAGCAGCTTAGCGGGTCTGGACAGGGGGTACGAGCAGTACTTC. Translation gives CASSLAGLDRGYEQYF.

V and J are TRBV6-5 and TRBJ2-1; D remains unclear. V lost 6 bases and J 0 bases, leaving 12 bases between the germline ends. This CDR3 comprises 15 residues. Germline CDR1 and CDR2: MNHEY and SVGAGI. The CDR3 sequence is CASRADRSSYNEQFF. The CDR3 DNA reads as TGTGCCAGCAGGGCGGACCGATCCTCCTACAATGAGCAGTTCTTC.

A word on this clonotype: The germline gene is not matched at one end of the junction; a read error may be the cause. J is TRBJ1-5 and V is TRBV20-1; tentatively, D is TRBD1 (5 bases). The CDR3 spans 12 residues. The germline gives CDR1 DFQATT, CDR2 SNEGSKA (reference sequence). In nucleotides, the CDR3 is TGCAGTTCTAGGGACAGCAATCAGCCCCAGCATTTT. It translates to CSSRDSNQPQHF.

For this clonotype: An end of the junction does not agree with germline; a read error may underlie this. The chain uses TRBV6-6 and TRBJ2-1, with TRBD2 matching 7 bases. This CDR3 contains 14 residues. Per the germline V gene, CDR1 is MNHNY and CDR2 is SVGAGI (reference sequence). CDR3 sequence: CSSSRGGSRNEQFF. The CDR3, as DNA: TGTTCCAGCAGTCGCGGGGGTAGCAGGAATGAGCAGTTCTTC.

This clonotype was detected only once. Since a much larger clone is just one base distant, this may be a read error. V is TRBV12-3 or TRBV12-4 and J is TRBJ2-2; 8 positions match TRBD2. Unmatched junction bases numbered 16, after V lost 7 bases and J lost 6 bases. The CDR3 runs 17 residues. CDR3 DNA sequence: TGTGCCAGCACCCCCCGCAGGTTTGCGGGAGGACCCGGGGAGCTGTTTTTT. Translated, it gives CASTPRRFAGGPGELFF.

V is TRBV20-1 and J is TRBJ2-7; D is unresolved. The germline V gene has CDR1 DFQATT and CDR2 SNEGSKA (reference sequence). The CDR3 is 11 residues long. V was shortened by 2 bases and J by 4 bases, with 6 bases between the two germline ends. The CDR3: CSARQEYEQYF. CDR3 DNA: TGCAGTGCTAGACAGGAGTACGAGCAGTACTTC.

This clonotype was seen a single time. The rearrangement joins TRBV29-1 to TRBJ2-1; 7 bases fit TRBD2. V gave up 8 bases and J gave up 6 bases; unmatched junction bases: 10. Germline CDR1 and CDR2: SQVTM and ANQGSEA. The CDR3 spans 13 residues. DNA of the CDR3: TGCAGCTTGAGGGCTAGCGGACCCAATGAGCAGTTCTTC. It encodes CSLRASGPNEQFF.

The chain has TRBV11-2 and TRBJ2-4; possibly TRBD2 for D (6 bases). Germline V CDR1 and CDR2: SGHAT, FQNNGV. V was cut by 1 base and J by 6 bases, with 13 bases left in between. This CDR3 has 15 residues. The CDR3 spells CASSLGAGWRNIQYF. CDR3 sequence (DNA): TGTGCCAGCAGCTTAGGGGCGGGATGGAGAAACATTCAGTACTTC. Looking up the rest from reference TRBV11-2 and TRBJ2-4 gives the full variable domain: EAGVAQSPRYKIIEKRQSVAFWCNPISGHATLYWYQQILGQGPKLLIQFQNNGVVDDSQLPKDRFSAERLKGVDSTLKIQPAKLEDSAVYLCASSLGAGWRNIQYFGAGTRLSVL.

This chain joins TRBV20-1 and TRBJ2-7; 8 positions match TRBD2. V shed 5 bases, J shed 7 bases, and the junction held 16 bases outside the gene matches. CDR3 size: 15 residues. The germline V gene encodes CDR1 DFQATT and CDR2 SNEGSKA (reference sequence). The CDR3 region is CSASPGLGGVDEQYF. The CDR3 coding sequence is TGCAGTGCTTCCCCGGGACTAGGGGGAGTGGATGAGCAGTACTTC.